These T cell receptor beta chains were read from a single sample in a study of T cell responses to AZD1222 COVID-19 vaccine. Measured with immunoSEQ multiplex PCR; TCRdb has only the in-frame clones, and not every one. The data contain 120,000 or so clones, 90% of them seen just once; the ten biggest clones take up around 4.4%. The sequencing here drew on peripheral blood, taken 28 days after the second dose of the MenACWY control vaccine. Receptors were obtained from an adult who received the MenACWY meningococcal vaccine as a control. CDR3s include the opening cysteine and the closing phenylalanine or tryptophan. A D gene is named only where the DNA matches it firmly. Size values are once, few and many counts, or a class for expanded clones, and some rows have none.

v_call	d_call	clone_size	j_call	cdr3_nt	cdr3_aa
TRBV5-4	NA	NA	TRBJ2-7	TGTGCCAGCAGCCCGCCGGCCCCCGCAGGGCCCTACGAGCAGTACTTC	CASSPPAPAGPYEQYF
TRBV3-1/TRBV3-2	TRBD1	NA	TRBJ1-2	TGTGCCAGCAGCCCAAGTGACAGGGCCTATGGCTACACCTTC	CASSPSDRAYGYTF
TRBV4-1	TRBD2	few	TRBJ2-1	TGCGCCAGCAGCCAAGAGGAGGGTAGCGGGAGTAATGAGCAGTTCTTC	CASSQEEGSGSNEQFF
TRBV6-2/TRBV6-3	NA	NA	TRBJ1-6	TGTGCCAGCAGGTACTACGGAGACTCTTCACCCCTCCACTTT	CASRYYGDSSPLHF
TRBV30	NA	NA	TRBJ2-5	TGTGCCTGGAGTGTACGTAGGGAAGAGACCCAGTACTTC	CAWSVRREETQYF
TRBV7-9	NA	once	TRBJ1-5	TGTGCCAGCAGCCCGGACAGTTATCAGCCCCAGCATTTT	CASSPDSYQPQHF
TRBV6-6	NA	NA	TRBJ1-4	TGTGCCAGCAGCGGAGCCGACGTTCTTAATGAAAAACTGTTTTTT	CASSGADVLNEKLFF
TRBV7-9	NA	few	TRBJ1-1	TGTGCCAGCAGCCTCATTGGCACTGAAGCTTTCTTT	CASSLIGTEAFF
TRBV28	NA	NA	TRBJ2-7	TGTGCCAGCAGTCTTTTACTAGGGTCCTACGAGCAGTACTTC	CASSLLLGSYEQYF
TRBV24-1	TRBD2	NA	TRBJ2-1	TGTGCCAGCGGGACTAGCGGATACAATGAGCAGTTCTTC	CASGTSGYNEQFF
TRBV2	NA	NA	TRBJ1-2	TGTGCCAGCAGTGAATGGCTAGCTAACTATGGCTACACCTTC	CASSEWLANYGYTF
TRBV2	NA	NA	TRBJ2-3	TGTGCCAGCAGGCTGACGGACCGGTGGTCCTATTTT	CASRLTDRWSYF
TRBV20-1	NA	NA	TRBJ1-2	TGCAGTGCCCCATTGGGGGGTGGCTACACCTTC	CSAPLGGGYTF
TRBV3-1/TRBV3-2	TRBD1	NA	TRBJ2-3	TGTGCCAGCAGCCAACCTGGGACAGGGGTAGGTCCAGATACGCAGTATTTT	CASSQPGTGVGPDTQYF
TRBV10-1	NA	NA	TRBJ2-2	TGCGCCAGCAGACCCGGGCCCCGACCCGGGGAGCTGTTTTTT	CASRPGPRPGELFF
TRBV7-8	TRBD1	NA	TRBJ1-1	TGTGCCAGCAGCTTAGTTGGCAGGGGGCGAGTTCGCACTGAAGCTTTCTTT	CASSLVGRGRVRTEAFF
TRBV5-1	NA	NA	TRBJ1-6	TGCGCCAGCAGCTTAGGGACCGAGTATTCACCCCTCCACTTT	CASSLGTEYSPLHF
TRBV5-1	NA	NA	TRBJ1-6	TGCGCCAGCAGCCCGGTCGGGACGGCTAATAATTCACCCCTCCACTTT	CASSPVGTANNSPLHF
TRBV28	TRBD2	NA	TRBJ2-1	TGTGCCAGCAGTTTAGCGGGGGGGCCCTACAATGAGCAGTTCTTC	CASSLAGGPYNEQFF
TRBV28	NA	NA	TRBJ2-7	TGTGCCAGCAGCTCGTCCCACGAGCAGTACTTC	CASSSSHEQYF
TRBV19	NA	NA	TRBJ2-7	TGTGCCAGTAGTATAGTTGCGGGTAATTTCTACGAGCAGTACTTC	CASSIVAGNFYEQYF
TRBV5-8	NA	NA	TRBJ1-5	TGTGCCAGCAGCTTGGAGTGGGGCTGGGTCAATCAGCCCCAGCATTTT	CASSLEWGWVNQPQHF
TRBV6-1	NA	NA	TRBJ1-1	TGTGCCAGCAGTGAAGGGACAGAGAACACTGAAGCTTTCTTT	CASSEGTENTEAFF
TRBV6-4	TRBD2	NA	TRBJ2-1	TGTGCCAGCAGTGAGGTTCTAGCGGGAGGGCCCGGAACCAATGAGCAGTTCTTC	CASSEVLAGGPGTNEQFF
TRBV6-5	TRBD1	NA	TRBJ1-5	TGTGCCAGCAGCCGGACAGGGGGTCAGCCCCAGCATTTT	CASSRTGGQPQHF
TRBV25-1	NA	NA	TRBJ2-2	TGTGCCAGCAGTCTAAACACCGGGGAGCTGTTTTTT	CASSLNTGELFF
TRBV7-9	TRBD1	NA	TRBJ1-6	TGTGCCAGCAGTCTAGATACCGGGACAGGTTTTTCACCCCTCCACTTT	CASSLDTGTGFSPLHF
TRBV28	TRBD2	NA	TRBJ2-5	TGTGCCAGCACCGAAGTCGGTCTAGCGGGCCAAGAGACCCAGTACTTC	CASTEVGLAGQETQYF
TRBV11-3	TRBD2	NA	TRBJ2-1	TGTGCCAGCAGCTCCGGACTAGCGGGTTCCCGGGCTAAGTACAATGAGCAGTTCTTC	CASSSGLAGSRAKYNEQFF
TRBV9	TRBD2	NA	TRBJ2-1	TGTGCCAGCAGCGTAGGACTGGGACTAGCGGGTAGTGAGCAGTTCTTC	CASSVGLGLAGSEQFF
TRBV2	NA	NA	TRBJ1-2	TGTGCCAGCAGTGACAGGGACGGCTACACCTTC	CASSDRDGYTF
TRBV6-6	NA	NA	TRBJ2-3	TGTGCCAGCAGTTACCTCCTAGGTCCCCAAACAGATACGCAGTATTTT	CASSYLLGPQTDTQYF
TRBV29-1	TRBD1	NA	TRBJ1-4	TGCAGCGTTGTAGGGACAGGCAATGAAAAACTGTTTTTT	CSVVGTGNEKLFF
TRBV27	NA	NA	TRBJ1-3	TGTGCCAGCAGGGGAATCGGAAACACCATATATTTT	CASRGIGNTIYF
TRBV5-5	NA	NA	TRBJ2-5	TGTGCCAGCAGCTTGTTGGGGGGGCCAGAGACCCAGTACTTC	CASSLLGGPETQYF
TRBV6-4	TRBD1	NA	TRBJ2-1	TGTGCCAGCAGTGACGGGACAGGGGAGGCCGATGAGCAGTTCTTC	CASSDGTGEADEQFF
TRBV30	NA	NA	TRBJ1-5	TGTGCCTGGAGTTTTGGGGTCCATAGCAATCAGCCCCAGCATTTT	CAWSFGVHSNQPQHF
TRBV5-1	TRBD2	NA	TRBJ2-1	TGCGCCAGCAGCTTAGGACTAGCGCCCACCTCGGGCTACAATGAGCAGTTCTTC	CASSLGLAPTSGYNEQFF
TRBV15	TRBD2	NA	TRBJ2-3	TGTGCCACCAGCAGAGATTACGTGGAGCCGGGGGGGATAACAGATACGCAGTATTTT	CATSRDYVEPGGITDTQYF
TRBV5-1	TRBD2	once	TRBJ2-2	TGCGCCAGCAGCTTGGCCGGGAGCGGGACGAACACCGGGGAGCTGTTTTTT	CASSLAGSGTNTGELFF
TRBV18	NA	NA	TRBJ1-2	TGTGCCAGCTCACACCAGGGTGACTATGGCTACACCTTC	CASSHQGDYGYTF
TRBV10-2	NA	NA	TRBJ2-1	TGCGCCAGCAGTAGATTGGGGGGGCCTAATAGTGAGCAGTTCTTC	CASSRLGGPNSEQFF
TRBV15	NA	NA	TRBJ1-2	TGTGCCACCAGCAGAGATGGAGCAGGGATGGACTATGGCTACACCTTC	CATSRDGAGMDYGYTF
TRBV7-2	NA	NA	TRBJ1-5	TGTGCCAGCAGTAGTACAGGATACAATCAGCCCCAGCATTTT	CASSSTGYNQPQHF
TRBV10-3	TRBD1	NA	TRBJ2-7	TGTGCCATCAGTACCGGGACAGGCCTTCCCCACGAGCAGTACTTC	CAISTGTGLPHEQYF
TRBV7-7	NA	NA	TRBJ2-1	TGTGCCAGCAGCTTAGCCCACGGGAAAGGGTCCTACAATGAGCAGTTCTTC	CASSLAHGKGSYNEQFF
TRBV7-9	TRBD2	once	TRBJ2-7	TGTGCCAGCAGCGGATTACTAGCGGGGCCTATCTACGAGCAGTACTTC	CASSGLLAGPIYEQYF
TRBV5-6	TRBD1	NA	TRBJ2-2	TGTGCCAGCACCCCACTCGACAGGGCGGACACCGGGGAGCTGTTTTTT	CASTPLDRADTGELFF
TRBV28	NA	NA	TRBJ2-1	TGTGCCAGCAGTCAAGGGACAAGCGTCTCCTACAATGAGCAGTTCTTC	CASSQGTSVSYNEQFF
TRBV3-1/TRBV3-2	NA	NA	TRBJ2-2	TGTGCCAGCAGCCCGGGACTCCTAAACACCGGGGAGCTGTTTTTT	CASSPGLLNTGELFF
TRBV10-3	NA	once	TRBJ2-2	TGTGCCATCAGTGAGTCGAGCTCACAGTTTGCCGGGGAGCTGTTTTTT	CAISESSSQFAGELFF
TRBV9	TRBD1	NA	TRBJ1-1	TGTGCCAGCAGCGGGACAGGTTGGAACACTGAAGCTTTCTTT	CASSGTGWNTEAFF
TRBV3-1/TRBV3-2	NA	NA	TRBJ2-2	TGTGCCAGCAGCCAAGATCGACAGGCGAACACCGGGGAGCTGTTTTTT	CASSQDRQANTGELFF
TRBV6-2/TRBV6-3	TRBD1	NA	TRBJ1-4	TGTGCCAGCAGTTACTGGACAGGGGCGCCGGCCGTTGAAAAACTGTTTTTT	CASSYWTGAPAVEKLFF
TRBV6-5	NA	once	TRBJ1-6	TGTGCCAGCAGACCCGGGGTGATCCCGAATTCACCCCTCCACTTT	CASRPGVIPNSPLHF
TRBV19	TRBD2	NA	TRBJ2-1	TGTGCAGCCGGGGCTAGCGGGGCCGAGGAGTTCTTC	CAAGASGAEEFF
TRBV7-2	TRBD1	NA	TRBJ1-2	TGTGCCAGCAGCTCGGGCGGGACAGGGGTAGCTAACTATGGCTACACCTTC	CASSSGGTGVANYGYTF